The 24 T cell receptor beta chains below all came from one sample that was sequenced in a study of blood T cell repertoires in COVID-19. Method: immunoSEQ multiplex PCR; TCRdb's copy keeps in-frame clones and lacks some. The data show 210,000 or so clones, about 90% seen once. The sequencing sample was made of peripheral blood. Every receptor here comes from a woman between 45 and 65 years old with acute or convalescent COVID-19.

The chain couples TRBV27 to TRBJ1-2; TRBD1 agrees at 7 bases. Germline V lookup: CDR1 MNHEY, CDR2 SMNVEV (reference sequence). The CDR3 totals 14 residues. The ends lost 6 bases at V and 7 bases at J; junction bases unmatched: 11. CDR3: CASSRRGRKGGYTF. CDR3 nucleotide sequence: TGTGCCAGCAGCAGGAGGGGGCGGAAGGGTGGCTACACCTTC.

The chain employs TRBV27 and TRBJ1-6, with TRBD1 identical over 8 bases. This CDR3 has 17 amino acids. Germline V gene sequence: CDR1 MNHEY, CDR2 SMNVEV (reference sequence). V dropped 2 bases and J dropped 9; count of bases not matched to a gene: 12. The CDR3 bases are TGTGCCAGCAGTTTAGGAGCGCGTCAGGGGGCATCTTCACCCCTCCACTTT. Its protein is CASSLGARQGASSPLHF.

Only a few counts were recorded for this clone. The genes are TRBV15 and TRBJ2-2; a weak D match, TRBD1 (7 bases). The CDR3 has 15 amino acids. V was cut by 1 base and J by 6 bases, with 12 bases left in between. The germline V gene encodes CDR1 LNHNV and CDR2 YYDKDF (reference sequence). CDR3 in amino acids: CATSRGRGQSGELFF. In nucleotides, the CDR3 is TGTGCCACCAGCAGAGGGAGGGGGCAATCCGGGGAGCTGTTTTTT.

The table lists this clone with a count of one. The chain employs TRBV7-2 and TRBJ2-3; 10 bases align to TRBD2. CDR3 size: 16 residues. Germline assignment: CDR1 SGHTA and CDR2 FQGNSA. The trim removed 5 bases at V and 2 bases at J, leaving 7 bases unmatched. The CDR3 protein is CASSRGLAKPTDTQYF. The CDR3 bases are TGTGCCAGCAGCCGGGGACTAGCGAAGCCCACAGATACGCAGTATTTT. The full variable domain, its missing parts supplied by reference TRBV7-2 and TRBJ2-3, is GAGVSQSPSNKVTEKGKDVELRCDPISGHTALYWYRQSLGQGLEFLIYFQGNSAPDKSGLPSDRFSAERTGGSVSTLTIQRTQQEDSAVYLCASSRGLAKPTDTQYFGPGTRLTVL.

V gene TRBV7-2 combines with J gene TRBJ2-3, with unresolved D. Per germline, CDR1 SGHTA and CDR2 FQGNSA. Trimming cost V 3 bases and J 2 bases, with 6 bases left between them. This CDR3 is 13 amino acids long. The CDR3 region is CASSFRITDTQYF. In DNA, the CDR3 is TGTGCCAGCAGCTTTAGAATCACAGATACGCAGTATTTT.

V gene TRBV10-1 combines with J gene TRBJ2-1; 10 positions agree with TRBD1. CDR3 size: 14 residues. The V segment lost 5 bases and the J segment 9 bases; nucleotides outside the gene matches: 7. From germline, CDR1 is WNHNN and CDR2 SYGVQD (reference sequence). CDR3 DNA: TGCGCCAGCAGTTCCGGACAGGGGGGCCCTGAGCAGTTCTTC. Translation: CASSSGQGGPEQFF.

This chain links TRBV4-1 with TRBJ2-3; 13 nucleotides agree with TRBD2. This CDR3 is built from 17 residues. Germline V gene data show CDR1 as MGHRA and CDR2 as YSYEKL. Trimming cost V 0 bases and J 7 bases; bases outside gene matches: 7. The CDR3 bases are TGCGCCAGCAGCCAAGATCTTGGACTAGCGGGAGTATATACGCAGTATTTT. This encodes CASSQDLGLAGVYTQYF.

The rearrangement joins TRBV24-1 to TRBJ2-7, with 7 bases lining up with TRBD1. With V trimmed by 7 bases and J by 7 bases, 12 bases remained unmatched. Germline lookup yields CDR1 KGHDR and CDR2 SFDVKD. The CDR3 totals 14 residues. The CDR3 DNA is TGTGCCACCAGCGAAGGGGGCCGCGGCGCGGAGCAGTACTTC. This gives the protein CATSEGGRGAEQYF.

CDR3 region: CASSLGQGDRKLFF. The DNA for the CDR3 is TGTGCCAGCAGCTTAGGGCAGGGGGATCGGAAACTGTTTTTT. The V call is TRBV11-2, the J call TRBJ1-4, with 7 bases that match TRBD1. The ends lost 1 base at V and 11 bases at J; junction bases unmatched: 7. The CDR3 is 14 residues long. Germline values: CDR1 SGHAT, CDR2 FQNNGV.

The gene calls are TRBV5-1 and TRBJ1-1; D may be TRBD1 (5 bases). The V gene's germline CDR1 is SGHRS and CDR2 YFSETQ. CDR3 length: 14 amino acids. Trimming cost V 4 bases and J 1 base, with 11 bases left between them. CDR3 sequence: CASSADTSNTEAFF. The CDR3 region has the DNA TGCGCCAGCAGCGCGGACACATCGAACACTGAAGCTTTCTTT.

The chain joins TRBV29-1 to TRBJ2-1; 8 nucleotides agree with TRBD2. Trimming took 6 bases from V and 8 from J; bases not matched to a gene: 18. Germline V lookup: CDR1 SQVTM, CDR2 ANQGSEA. The CDR3 consists of 16 residues. CDR3 protein: CSVGQGTRRAGDEQFF. Here the CDR3 DNA reads TGCAGCGTAGGTCAGGGGACTAGAAGGGCGGGCGATGAGCAGTTCTTC.

The chain carries TRBV7-9 and TRBJ2-7, with D possibly being TRBD1 (5 bases). The V gene lost 1 base and the J gene lost 0 bases, with 13 bases spanning the gap. The CDR3 covers 16 residues. From germline, CDR1 is SEHNR and CDR2 FQNEAQ (reference sequence). The CDR3 region is CASSLDRDSLSYEQYF. The CDR3 DNA is TGTGCCAGCAGCTTAGACCGTGACAGCCTCTCCTACGAGCAGTACTTC.

The chain links TRBV3-1 (or the pseudogene TRBV3-2) to TRBJ2-1, with 11 bases that match TRBD2. With 4 bases clipped from V and 4 bases from J, the junction kept 3 bases outside the gene matches. This CDR3 comprises 15 residues. The germline V gene has CDR1 LGHDT and CDR2 YNNKEL (reference sequence). The CDR3 here is CASSPGTSGYNEQFF. CDR3 DNA: TGTGCCAGCAGCCCCGGGACTAGCGGTTACAATGAGCAGTTCTTC.

The V and J genes are TRBV4-3 and TRBJ2-1, with 8 bases aligning to TRBD2. The CDR3 length is 17 residues. The V and J ends lost 0 bases and 2 bases, in that order; junction bases with no gene match: 6. Germline CDR1 and CDR2: LGHNA and YSLEER. CDR3 bases: TGCGCCAGCAGCCAAGATTATGGTAGCGGGACCTACAATGAGCAGTTCTTC. Encoded protein: CASSQDYGSGTYNEQFF.

The genes are TRBV2 and TRBJ2-1; 8 bases match TRBD1. Germline CDR1 reads SNHLY; CDR2 reads FYNNEI. Trimming took 8 bases from V and 2 from J; bases not matched to a gene: 8. The CDR3 is 15 amino acids. CDR3 sequence reads: CASGQAGGAYNEQFF. The DNA for the CDR3 is TGTGCCAGCGGGCAGGCAGGGGGCGCCTACAATGAGCAGTTCTTC.

V usage is TRBV19 and J usage is TRBJ1-5; D is unresolved. CDR3 size: 15 residues. The V and J ends lost 0 bases and 1 base respectively, with 7 bases between them. Germline lookup yields CDR1 LNHDA and CDR2 SQIVND (reference sequence). The chain's CDR3 is CASSIDQRSNQPQHF. The CDR3 DNA is TGTGCCAGTAGTATAGATCAGAGGAGCAATCAGCCCCAGCATTTT.

The CDR3 DNA reads as TGCGCCAGCAGCTTCGGGGAACGAAATCAGCCCCAGCATTTT. It is translated as CASSFGERNQPQHF. This sequence joins TRBV5-1 and TRBJ1-5, with unresolved D. Trimming took off 2 bases at V and 4 bases at J, with 10 bases between the two ends. Germline assignment: CDR1 SGHRS and CDR2 YFSETQ. This CDR3 has 14 residues.

As DNA, the CDR3 is TGTGCCTGGAGTGTGGAGGAATCCTATGGCTACACCTTC. It yields the protein CAWSVEESYGYTF. The rearrangement links TRBV30 to TRBJ1-2; D remains ambiguous. The CDR3 totals 13 residues. Trimming shortened V by 0 bases and J by 4 bases, and 9 bases separated the two germline ends. The germline CDR1 and CDR2 sequences are GTSNPN and SVGIG (reference sequence). Complete variable domain (other parts from reference TRBV30 and TRBJ1-2): SQTIHQWPATLVQPVGSPLSLECTVEGTSNPNLYWYRQAAGRGLQLLFYSVGIGQISSEVPQNLSASRPQDRQFILSSKKLLLSDSGFYLCAWSVEESYGYTFGSGTRLTVV.

The count of this clone is one. The V gene is TRBV9, the J gene TRBJ1-6; D is ambiguous. The V and J ends lost 4 bases and 0 bases respectively, with 8 bases between them. The CDR3 totals 15 residues. Germline V lookup: CDR1 SGDLS, CDR2 YYNGEE. The CDR3 coding sequence is TGTGCCAGCAGCCCCTGGAGCTCCTATAATTCACCCCTCCACTTT. Translated: CASSPWSSYNSPLHF. The full variable domain, with the rest looked up from reference TRBV9 and TRBJ1-6, is DSGVTQTPKHLITATGQRVTLRCSPRSGDLSVYWYQQSLDQGLQFLIQYYNGEERAKGNILERFSAQQFPDLHSELNLSSLELGDSALYFCASSPWSSYNSPLHFGNGTRLTVT.

This chain links TRBV6-5 with TRBJ1-1, with TRBD1 matching over 8 bases. The CDR3 contains 15 residues. Germline CDR1 MNHEY, CDR2 SVGAGI. With 11 bases clipped from V and 0 bases from J, the junction kept 11 bases outside the gene matches. CDR3 loop: CARFRTGNLNTEAFF. For the CDR3, the DNA is TGTGCCCGATTTCGGACAGGGAACTTGAACACTGAAGCTTTCTTT.

This rearrangement joins TRBV19 to TRBJ1-1; D not resolved. Per germline, CDR1 LNHDA and CDR2 SQIVND (reference sequence). V lost 4 bases to trimming and J lost 1 base, with 7 bases between them. The CDR3 sequence is 13 residues long. The CDR3 coding sequence is TGTGCCAGTAGTAAAGACCGGAACACTGAAGCTTTCTTT. Translated, it gives CASSKDRNTEAFF.

As to this clone: Other DNA sequences of this sample code for an identical CDR3. The chain links TRBV30 to TRBJ2-5; the D is unclear. The CDR3 runs 12 residues. In germline, CDR1 is GTSNPN, CDR2 SVGIG (reference sequence). The V gene lost 0 bases and the J gene lost 4 bases, with 6 bases spanning the gap. CDR3 DNA: TGTGCCTGGAGTGTAAGCGCAGAGACCCAGTACTTC. It encodes CAWSVSAETQYF.

This chain links TRBV9 with TRBJ1-5; 7 nucleotides agree with TRBD1. Germline V gives CDR1 SGDLS, CDR2 YYNGEE. J lost 6 bases, V lost 0 bases, and 9 bases had no gene match. The CDR3 sequence is 16 residues long. This chain's CDR3 is CASSVGQGDVGQPQHF. CDR3 in DNA: TGTGCCAGCAGCGTAGGGCAGGGGGACGTCGGTCAGCCCCAGCATTTT.

The chain combines TRBV9 with TRBJ1-4, with 12 bases that match TRBD1. CDR1 is SGDLS, CDR2 YYNGEE, per germline. With V trimmed by 3 bases and J by 6 bases, 9 bases remained unmatched. The CDR3 extends over 17 amino acids. The CDR3 sequence: CASSEGTGGAGYEKLFF. The CDR3 DNA reads TGTGCCAGCAGCGAGGGGACAGGGGGCGCCGGATATGAAAAACTGTTTTTT. Supplemented by reference TRBV9 and TRBJ1-4, the full variable domain reads DSGVTQTPKHLITATGQRVTLRCSPRSGDLSVYWYQQSLDQGLQFLIQYYNGEERAKGNILERFSAQQFPDLHSELNLSSLELGDSALYFCASSEGTGGAGYEKLFFGSGTQLSVL.